This entry lists 17 T cell receptor beta chains sequenced from one sample in a study of cytomegalovirus exposure and HLA in healthy donors. PCR involved 60 Vbeta and 13 Jbeta primers. Clones were sequenced by immunoSEQ multiplex PCR, and TCRdb holds only the in-frame ones, with some missing. Of over 85,000 clones in the sample, roughly 80% were seen once. Material: PBMCs. These receptors came from a middle-aged man in good health and CMV-seronegative.

This chain uses TRBV5-6 with TRBJ1-4; D not resolved. This CDR3 region has 14 residues. Trimming removed 6 bases from V and 0 bases from J, with 9 bases in between. The germline CDR1 and CDR2 sequences are SGHDT and YYEEEE. The CDR3 DNA follows: TGTGCCAGCACCCGGGGTGCAACTAATGAAAAACTGTTTTTT. Amino acids: CASTRGATNEKLFF.

The chain uses TRBV9 and TRBJ2-5; 8 bases line up with TRBD2. The V segment lost 4 bases and the J segment 3 bases; nucleotides outside the gene matches: 5. CDR3 length equals 14 residues. Germline values: CDR1 SGDLS, CDR2 YYNGEE. The CDR3 coding sequence is TGTGCCAGCAGCCCCGGGACTAGTAAAGAGACCCAGTACTTC. It specifies CASSPGTSKETQYF.

The V call is TRBV29-1, the J call TRBJ2-7; possible D gene TRBD1, 5 bases. The germline CDR1 and CDR2 sequences are SQVTM and ANQGSEA. The CDR3 contains 11 residues. The V gene lost 6 bases and the J gene lost 6 bases, with 12 bases spanning the gap. The CDR3 here is CSVRDTPEQYF. DNA for the CDR3: TGCAGCGTCAGGGATACCCCCGAGCAGTACTTC.

The chain employs TRBV9 and TRBJ2-1, with D possibly TRBD1 on 5 matching bases. The V end was cut by 4 bases, the J end by 2 bases, with 10 bases between. This CDR3 has 14 amino acids. CDR1 is SGDLS and CDR2 is YYNGEE in the germline V gene. The CDR3 DNA sequence: TGTGCCAGCAGCAAAGGGGAACCCTACAATGAGCAGTTCTTC. Amino acids: CASSKGEPYNEQFF.

This clone was detected only a few times. CDR3 nucleotides: TGCGCCAGCAGTGCCGGACAGGGTGGACTAGAGCAGTACTTC. Protein sequence: CASSAGQGGLEQYF. The chain carries TRBV10-1 and TRBJ2-7, with 8 bases aligning to TRBD1. CDR3 size: 14 residues. J was trimmed by 7 bases and V by 4 bases; bases with no gene match: 9. CDR1 is WNHNN, CDR2 SYGVQD, per germline (reference sequence).

The V call is TRBV6-1, the J call TRBJ1-3; 8 positions agree with TRBD1. With V trimmed by 6 bases and J by 0 bases, 4 bases remained unmatched. The CDR3 has 15 residues. Germline-derived CDR1 and CDR2 are MNHNS and SASEGT. Here the CDR3 reads CASRGQVYSGNTIYF. The CDR3 nucleotides read TGTGCCAGCAGGGGACAGGTTTACTCTGGAAACACCATATATTTT.

This chain connects TRBV30 to TRBJ2-3; 13 nucleotides line up with TRBD2. The CDR3 has 15 residues. V was clipped by 7 bases and J by 3 bases; unmatched bases: 7. Germline values: CDR1 GTSNPN, CDR2 SVGIG (reference sequence). CDR3 DNA: TGTGCCTCCGGGACTAGCGGGACTATTACAGATACGCAGTATTTT. It codes for CASGTSGTITDTQYF.

DNA for the CDR3: TGTGCCACCAGCAGAGGGACAGGCCAGAACACTGAAGCTTTCTTT. It is translated as CATSRGTGQNTEAFF. This chain joins TRBV15 and TRBJ1-1; TRBD1 matches at 7 bases. The junction had 3 bases not matched to a gene; V was cut back by 1 base and J by 1 base. Germline V CDR1 and CDR2: LNHNV, YYDKDF (reference sequence). CDR3 size: 15 residues.

This clone was recorded a few times. V usage is TRBV4-2 and J usage is TRBJ2-5; the match to TRBD1 covers 10 bases. The CDR3 totals 17 residues. V trimming: 4 bases; J trimming: 5 bases; junction bases outside the gene matches: 13. Germline CDR1 is LGHNA and CDR2 is YNFKEQ. This CDR3 is CASSLRPGQGSEETQYF. The DNA of the CDR3 is TGTGCCAGCAGCCTACGACCGGGACAGGGGAGCGAGGAGACCCAGTACTTC.

This sequence joins TRBV5-1 and TRBJ1-2, with D possibly matching TRBD1 (5 bases). Germline V CDR1 and CDR2: SGHRS, YFSETQ. V was pared by 0 bases and J by 4 bases, with 10 bases between. The length of the CDR3 is 14 residues. This CDR3 is CASSLETAFYGYTF. DNA of the CDR3: TGCGCCAGCAGCTTGGAGACAGCATTCTATGGCTACACCTTC.

This clone was seen a single time. This rearrangement joins TRBV29-1 to TRBJ1-2; 9 bases map to TRBD1. This CDR3 region has 13 residues. The germline V gene has CDR1 SQVTM and CDR2 ANQGSEA. With V trimmed by 3 bases and J by 4 bases, 3 bases remained unmatched. The CDR3 loop reads CSVEDRGSYGYTF. The CDR3 DNA follows: TGCAGCGTTGAGGACAGGGGTAGCTATGGCTACACCTTC.

This rearrangement joins TRBV28 to TRBJ2-1; possibly TRBD2 for D (6 bases). V was cut by 2 bases and J by 2 bases, with 10 bases left in between. Looked up from germline, CDR1 is MDHEN and CDR2 is SYDVKM. This CDR3 is 15 amino acids long. DNA for the CDR3: TGTGCCAGCAGTTTACTGGGAGGCACCTACAATGAGCAGTTCTTC. This gives the protein CASSLLGGTYNEQFF.

This rearrangement joins TRBV28 to TRBJ1-2; the D gene is possibly TRBD1 (6 bases). Trimming stripped 3 bases from V and 4 bases from J, with 12 bases between. Per germline, CDR1 MDHEN and CDR2 SYDVKM. The CDR3 consists of 14 residues. The CDR3 DNA sequence: TGTGCCAGCAGTTTTCAGGGGAGCAGCTATGGCTACACCTTC. It codes for CASSFQGSSYGYTF.

This clone has only one observation. This sequence joins TRBV2 and TRBJ1-1; D unresolved. This CDR3 comprises 12 residues. Trimming shortened V by 8 bases and J by 1 base, and 8 bases separated the two germline ends. Germline V gene data show CDR1 as SNHLY and CDR2 as FYNNEI. The CDR3 DNA sequence: TGTGCCAGCCTCTATCAGAACACTGAAGCTTTCTTT. Protein product: CASLYQNTEAFF.

This sequence joins TRBV5-4 and TRBJ2-2, with D possibly TRBD2 on 6 matching bases. The CDR3 consists of 15 residues. In germline, CDR1 is SGHNT, CDR2 YYREEE (reference sequence). V lost 0 bases and J 6 bases, leaving 12 bases between the germline ends. The DNA of the CDR3 is TGTGCCAGCAGCTTGGCCGTAACTAGCCCCGGGGAGCTGTTTTTT. It codes for CASSLAVTSPGELFF.

V usage is TRBV5-6 and J usage is TRBJ1-1; D may be TRBD1 (5 bases). The germline gives CDR1 SGHDT, CDR2 YYEEEE. With 5 bases removed from V and 1 base from J, the gap between germline ends came to 9 bases. The CDR3 runs to 13 residues. In nucleotides, the CDR3 is TGTGCCAGCAGGCCTCAGGGGAACACTGAAGCTTTCTTT. Amino acids: CASRPQGNTEAFF.

The rearrangement uses TRBV5-4 and TRBJ1-1, with 7 bases identical to TRBD1. The CDR3 covers 15 residues. Germline-derived CDR1 and CDR2 are SGHNT and YYREEE (reference sequence). Trimming took 6 bases from V and 2 from J; bases not matched to a gene: 10. The CDR3 sequence is CASTPQTGENTEAFF. The CDR3 nucleotides are TGTGCCAGCACCCCTCAAACAGGGGAAAACACTGAAGCTTTCTTT.